A single T cell receptor (beta chain) is shown here with its context. What it binds is unknown. The entry originates in a study of CD8+CD57+ T cells in acquired aplastic anemia. Overall study context: Across the sorted CD4+ and CD8+ cells, DNA amounts averaged roughly 3.5 ug. Healthy donors had, on average, around 10 million reads for their CD4+ cells.

Findings and caveats of the study: The study identified twenty-nine CD8+ CDR3 sequences shared by patients and controls. Patients were compared with controls for CD8+ Simpson's diversity, and no significant difference emerged.

The study profiled TCR beta VDJ and CDR3 using genomic DNA as template. One entry per CDR3 protein, called by TCRdb with MiXCR from the reads. The table lists roughly 200,000 distinct CDR3 sequences, 61% of them singletons. The sample taken for sequencing was sorted CD4+, CD8+, or CD8+CD57+ T cells (not recorded which) from PBMCs. The sequence derives from a human donor in good health.

The CDR3 DNA sequence: TGTGCCAGCAGACCACTAGCGGGAGTCACACCTTACCACAATGAGCAGTTCTTC. Translating gives CASRPLAGVTPYHNEQFF. V and J are TRBV7-8 and TRBJ2-1; TRBD2 agrees at 11 bases. Trimming took 6 bases from V and 5 from J; bases not matched to a gene: 15. Germline V gene data show CDR1 as SGHVS and CDR2 as FQNEAQ. The CDR3 sequence is 18 residues long.